This passage covers 23 T cell receptor beta chains from one sample sequenced in a study of blood T cell repertoires in COVID-19. TCRdb's copy holds only in-frame clones and misses some; the assay was immunoSEQ multiplex PCR. This sample carries about 190,000 clones, around 82% of them seen once, and the ten largest clones take 2.9%. Sequenced material: peripheral blood. Receptors originate from a man aged 50 or older with active or convalescent COVID-19.

V is TRBV18 and J is TRBJ2-7, with 10 bases fitting TRBD1. This CDR3 has 17 amino acids. Germline V CDR1 and CDR2: KGHSH, LQKENI. After removal of 6 bases from V and 3 bases from J, the junction contained 14 bases not matched to a gene. DNA of the CDR3: TGTGCCAGCTCGCGTAAAGCCGGGACAGGGGCGAACTACGAGCAGTACTTC. It codes for CASSRKAGTGANYEQYF.

V and J are TRBV3-1 (or the pseudogene TRBV3-2) and TRBJ2-7; D call uncertain. Per germline, CDR1 LGHDT and CDR2 YNNKEL (reference sequence). Trimming removed 2 bases from V and 6 bases from J, with 5 bases in between. The CDR3 spans 11 residues. The CDR3 loop reads CASSQRSEQYF. The CDR3 DNA sequence: TGTGCCAGCAGCCAACGGAGCGAGCAGTACTTC.

V and J are TRBV11-3 and TRBJ2-2, with TRBD1 matching 10 bases. CDR3 length: 16 amino acids. The V and J ends lost 5 bases and 4 bases, in that order; junction bases with no gene match: 7. Germline V gene sequence: CDR1 SGHNT, CDR2 YENEEA. The CDR3 loop is CASSTGQGVLTGELFF. The CDR3 DNA is TGTGCCAGCAGCACCGGACAGGGGGTTCTCACCGGGGAGCTGTTTTTT. Complete variable domain (other parts from reference TRBV11-3 and TRBJ2-2): EAGVVQSPRYKIIEKKQPVAFWCNPISGHNTLYWYLQNLGQGPELLIRYENEEAVDDSQLPKDRFSAERLKGVDSTLKIQPAELGDSAVYLCASSTGQGVLTGELFFGEGSRLTVL.

This clone appeared once. J is TRBJ1-2 and V is TRBV5-6; D is perhaps TRBD1 (5 bases). Germline loops: CDR1 SGHDT, CDR2 YYEEEE. CDR3 length equals 15 residues. V was pared by 4 bases and J by 2 bases, with 15 bases between. The CDR3 coding sequence is TGTGCCAGCAGCCCATTAACGGCAGGGAACTATGGCTACACCTTC. Translation: CASSPLTAGNYGYTF.

The rearrangement links TRBV2 to TRBJ2-7, with 9 bases lining up with TRBD2. CDR1 SNHLY and CDR2 FYNNEI come from the germline V gene. The CDR3 has 18 residues. After removal of 8 bases from V and 3 bases from J, the junction contained 20 bases not matched to a gene. The CDR3 here is CASEPILLRLAARYEQYF. The CDR3 bases are TGTGCCAGCGAACCCATCCTCCTCAGACTAGCGGCACGCTACGAGCAGTACTTC.

V usage is TRBV27 and J usage is TRBJ1-1, with D possibly matching TRBD1 (6 bases). Per germline, CDR1 MNHEY and CDR2 SMNVEV (reference sequence). CDR3 length: 11 amino acids. The V end was cut by 6 bases, the J end by 7 bases, with 9 bases between. CDR3 sequence reads: CASSGQFEAFF. DNA for the CDR3: TGTGCCAGCAGCGGACAGTTTGAAGCTTTCTTT.

The chain joins TRBV20-1 to TRBJ2-2; weak D call: TRBD2 (5 bases). CDR1 DFQATT and CDR2 SNEGSKA come from the germline V gene (reference sequence). Trimming cost V 3 bases and J 7 bases, with 12 bases left between them. This CDR3 has 13 amino acids. The CDR3 bases are TGCAGTGCTAGTAGGCCTAGCCGCGGGGAGCTGTTTTTT. Its translation: CSASRPSRGELFF.

The genes are TRBV5-6 and TRBJ2-7, with D unresolved. Germline-derived CDR1 and CDR2 are SGHDT and YYEEEE. V lost 1 base, J lost 6 bases, and 17 bases lay in between. This CDR3 contains 15 residues. The chain's CDR3 is CASSLSGVSPSEQYF. In DNA, the CDR3 is TGTGCCAGCAGCTTGTCTGGTGTCAGTCCAAGCGAGCAGTACTTC.

The J gene is TRBJ1-1, the V gene TRBV28, with D tentatively TRBD1 (5 bases). From germline, CDR1 is MDHEN and CDR2 SYDVKM. This CDR3 is 15 amino acids long. Trimming removed 6 bases at V and 1 base at J, with 15 bases between. The CDR3 loop is CASRYPGGRNTEAFF. The DNA for the CDR3 is TGTGCCAGCAGGTACCCCGGGGGACGGAACACTGAAGCTTTCTTT.

The V call is TRBV7-9, the J call TRBJ2-7, with 7 bases that match TRBD2. The J segment lost 5 bases and the V segment lost 5 bases, leaving 9 bases of the junction unmatched. Germline CDR1 SEHNR, CDR2 FQNEAQ (reference sequence). The CDR3 runs to 14 residues. The DNA for the CDR3 is TGTGCCAGCAGCCACTCCGGGAGGAGCCACGAGCAGTACTTC. Residues: CASSHSGRSHEQYF.

This clone was observed once. This chain links TRBV30 with TRBJ1-1, with 11 bases matching TRBD1. The CDR3 runs 15 residues. Germline CDR1 and CDR2: GTSNPN and SVGIG (reference sequence). V lost 5 bases, J lost 2 bases, and 7 bases stayed unmatched. The DNA for the CDR3 is TGTGCCTGGGGCCGAGGACAGGGGGCAAACACTGAAGCTTTCTTT. This translates into CAWGRGQGANTEAFF.

The chain couples TRBV7-2 to TRBJ1-1, with 7 bases matching TRBD1. Per germline, CDR1 SGHTA and CDR2 FQGNSA. The CDR3 is 13 amino acids. The V and J ends lost 5 bases and 7 bases, in that order; junction bases with no gene match: 7. The CDR3 nucleotides are TGTGCCAGCAGCCCCCGGACAGGCCTTGAAGCTTTCTTT. Encoded protein: CASSPRTGLEAFF. Complete variable domain (other parts from reference TRBV7-2 and TRBJ1-1): GAGVSQSPSNKVTEKGKDVELRCDPISGHTALYWYRQSLGQGLEFLIYFQGNSAPDKSGLPSDRFSAERTGGSVSTLTIQRTQQEDSAVYLCASSPRTGLEAFFGQGTRLTVV.

The CDR3 reads CASSYSNREGDGYTF. The DNA of the CDR3 is TGTGCCAGCAGTTACTCCAACAGGGAAGGGGATGGCTACACCTTC. The chain carries TRBV6-5 and TRBJ1-2, with D possibly matching TRBD1 (6 bases). The V end lost 0 bases, the J end lost 6 bases, and 14 bases lay between the germline ends. CDR1 MNHEY and CDR2 SVGAGI come from the germline V gene. The CDR3 runs 15 residues.

This clone was counted only a few times. The rearrangement uses TRBV19 and TRBJ1-2, with 12 bases lining up with TRBD1. The CDR3 spans 14 residues. CDR1 and CDR2 (germline): LNHDA, SQIVND (reference sequence). Trimming removed 4 bases from V and 8 bases from J; junction bases left unmatched: 5. CDR3 amino acids: CASSRGQGAEGYTF. In DNA, the CDR3 is TGTGCCAGTAGTAGGGGACAGGGGGCGGAAGGCTACACCTTC.

This chain links TRBV9 with TRBJ1-1; the D gene is possibly TRBD1 (5 bases). Between the trimmed V and J ends, which lost 4 bases and 2 bases, there was a span of 9 bases. Germline values: CDR1 SGDLS, CDR2 YYNGEE. The CDR3 runs to 13 residues. CDR3 loop: CASSPTANTEAFF. CDR3 DNA sequence: TGTGCCAGCAGCCCGACAGCTAACACTGAAGCTTTCTTT.

J is TRBJ2-5 and V is TRBV5-4, with a tentative D call TRBD2 (7 bases). Germline CDR1 and CDR2: SGHNT and YYREEE (reference sequence). This CDR3 is built from 16 residues. The V end was cut by 10 bases, the J end by 0 bases, with 22 bases between. The CDR3 region has the DNA TGTGCCTCCCAGCCGGGGGGCGGGTTGTACCAAGAGACCCAGTACTTC. Translation gives CASQPGGGLYQETQYF.

J is TRBJ2-1 and V is TRBV27; D possibly corresponds to TRBD2 (5 bases). V lost 3 bases to trimming and J lost 2 bases, with 11 bases between them. The germline gives CDR1 MNHEY, CDR2 SMNVEV (reference sequence). The length of the CDR3 is 15 residues. CDR3: CASSFRRETYNEQFF. CDR3 coding DNA: TGTGCCAGCAGTTTCCGACGGGAAACCTACAATGAGCAGTTCTTC.

The CDR3 loop is CASSFQTYQPQHF. In nucleotides, the CDR3 is TGTGCCAGCAGCTTCCAGACTTATCAGCCCCAGCATTTT. The chain carries TRBV5-6 and TRBJ1-5; D is ambiguous. The germline V gene has CDR1 SGHDT and CDR2 YYEEEE. This CDR3 spans 13 amino acids. The V end lost 2 bases, the J end lost 5 bases, and 8 bases lay between the germline ends. Based on the CDR3 plus reference TRBV5-6 and TRBJ1-5, the full variable domain is DAGVTQSPTHLIKTRGQQVTLRCSPKSGHDTVSWYQQALGQGPQFIFQYYEEEERQRGNFPDRFSGHQFPNYSSELNVNALLLGDSALYLCASSFQTYQPQHFGDGTRLSIL.

V usage is TRBV30 and J usage is TRBJ1-4; D gene ambiguous. The CDR3 sequence is 12 residues long. Looked up from germline, CDR1 is GTSNPN and CDR2 is SVGIG (reference sequence). The V end was cut by 7 bases, the J end by 5 bases, with 11 bases between. The CDR3 loop is CAYRSGNEKLFF. CDR3 DNA: TGTGCCTACCGATCGGGGAATGAAAAACTGTTTTTT.

The chain uses TRBV5-6 and TRBJ2-1, with D possibly being TRBD2 (6 bases). Germline-derived CDR1 and CDR2 are SGHDT and YYEEEE. V shed 2 bases and J shed 1 base, with 10 bases lying between them. The CDR3 contains 15 residues. In DNA, the CDR3 is TGTGCCAGCAGCTTTGGGCGGGGTTCCTACAATGAGCAGTTCTTC. Its translation: CASSFGRGSYNEQFF.

The chain joins TRBV11-2 to TRBJ2-7, with TRBD1 matching over 12 bases. There are 14 residues in the CDR3. Germline CDR1 reads SGHAT; CDR2 reads FQNNGV. The V gene end was trimmed by 7 bases and the J gene end by 6 bases; junction bases not matched to a gene: 7. The CDR3 is CASNDGTGGAEQYF. Written as DNA, the CDR3 is TGTGCCAGCAACGACGGGACAGGGGGCGCCGAGCAGTACTTC.

The V call is TRBV18, the J call TRBJ1-3; 7 positions match TRBD1. Germline V gene sequence: CDR1 KGHSH, CDR2 LQKENI. Trimming removed 6 bases from V and 0 bases from J; junction bases left unmatched: 2. The CDR3 sequence is 14 residues long. CDR3 protein: CASSGQLSGNTIYF. CDR3 DNA: TGTGCCAGCTCGGGACAGCTCTCTGGAAACACCATATATTTT.

The sample holds one count of this clone. This sequence joins TRBV14 and TRBJ2-1, with 9 bases that match TRBD2. With V trimmed by 3 bases and J by 9 bases, 15 bases remained unmatched. CDR3 length: 17 residues. Germline assignment: CDR1 SGHDN and CDR2 FVKESK. CDR3 loop: CASSHTRIAGDRGEQFF. The CDR3 nucleotides read TGTGCCAGCAGCCATACCCGAATAGCGGGGGATAGGGGTGAGCAGTTCTTC.